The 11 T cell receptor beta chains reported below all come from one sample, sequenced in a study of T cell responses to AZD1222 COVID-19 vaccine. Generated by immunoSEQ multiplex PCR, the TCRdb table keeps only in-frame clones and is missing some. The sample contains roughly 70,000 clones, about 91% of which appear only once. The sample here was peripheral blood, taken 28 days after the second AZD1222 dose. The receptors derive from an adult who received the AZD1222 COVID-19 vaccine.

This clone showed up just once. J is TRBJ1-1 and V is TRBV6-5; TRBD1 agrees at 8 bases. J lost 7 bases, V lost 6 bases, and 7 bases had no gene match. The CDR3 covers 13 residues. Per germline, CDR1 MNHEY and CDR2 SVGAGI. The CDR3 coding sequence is TGTGCCAGCAGACCCGGACAGGGCCTTGAAGCTTTCTTT. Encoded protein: CASRPGQGLEAFF.

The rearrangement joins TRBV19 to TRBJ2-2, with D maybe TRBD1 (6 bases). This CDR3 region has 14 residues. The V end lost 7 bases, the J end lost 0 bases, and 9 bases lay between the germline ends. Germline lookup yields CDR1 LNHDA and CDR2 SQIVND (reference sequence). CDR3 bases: TGTGCCAGTACCTCAGGGGCGAACACCGGGGAGCTGTTTTTT. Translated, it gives CASTSGANTGELFF.

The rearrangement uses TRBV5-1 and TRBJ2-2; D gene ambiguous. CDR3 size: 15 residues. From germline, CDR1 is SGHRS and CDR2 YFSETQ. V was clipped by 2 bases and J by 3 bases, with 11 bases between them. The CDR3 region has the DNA TGCGCCAGCAGCTTCTCAGGACCTGACACCGGGGAGCTGTTTTTT. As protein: CASSFSGPDTGELFF.

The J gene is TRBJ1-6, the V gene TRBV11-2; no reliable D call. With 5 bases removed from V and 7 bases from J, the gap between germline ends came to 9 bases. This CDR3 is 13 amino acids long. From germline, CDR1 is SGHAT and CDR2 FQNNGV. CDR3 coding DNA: TGTGCCAGCAGCACAAATGAGAATTCACCCCTCCACTTT. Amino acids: CASSTNENSPLHF. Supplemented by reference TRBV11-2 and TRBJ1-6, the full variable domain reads EAGVAQSPRYKIIEKRQSVAFWCNPISGHATLYWYQQILGQGPKLLIQFQNNGVVDDSQLPKDRFSAERLKGVDSTLKIQPAKLEDSAVYLCASSTNENSPLHFGNGTRLTVT.

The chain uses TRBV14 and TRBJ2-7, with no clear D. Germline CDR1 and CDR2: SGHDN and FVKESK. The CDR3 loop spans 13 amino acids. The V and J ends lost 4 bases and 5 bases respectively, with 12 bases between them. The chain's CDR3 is CASSLNLGHEQYV. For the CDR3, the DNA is TGTGCCAGCAGCCTGAACTTAGGACACGAGCAGTACGTC.

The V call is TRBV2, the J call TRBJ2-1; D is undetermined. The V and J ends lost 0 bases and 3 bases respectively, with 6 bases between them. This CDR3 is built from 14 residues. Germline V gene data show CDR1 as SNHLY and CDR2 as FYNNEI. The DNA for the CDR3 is TGTGCCAGCAGTGAAGCGTGGGGCTACAATGAGCAGTTCTTC. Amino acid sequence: CASSEAWGYNEQFF.

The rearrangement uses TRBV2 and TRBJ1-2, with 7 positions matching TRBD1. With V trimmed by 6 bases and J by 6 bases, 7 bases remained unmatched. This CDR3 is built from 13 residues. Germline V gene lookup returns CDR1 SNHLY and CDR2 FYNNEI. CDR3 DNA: TGTGCCAGCAGGGACAGGTCCTTTGATGGCTACACCTTC. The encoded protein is CASRDRSFDGYTF.

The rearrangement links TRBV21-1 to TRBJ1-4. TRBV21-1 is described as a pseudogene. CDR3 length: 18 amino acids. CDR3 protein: CASSTRGRGLFPREKLFF. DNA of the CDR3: TGTGCCAGCAGCACCCGGGGGAGGGGGCTCTTTCCGAGGGAAAAACTGTTTTTT.

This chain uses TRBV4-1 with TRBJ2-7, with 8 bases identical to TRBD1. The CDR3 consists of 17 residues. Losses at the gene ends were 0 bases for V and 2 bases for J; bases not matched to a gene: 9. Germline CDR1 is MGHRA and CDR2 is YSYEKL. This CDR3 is CASSQDSRGHLPYEQYF. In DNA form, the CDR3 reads TGCGCCAGCAGCCAAGATAGCAGGGGGCACCTTCCCTACGAGCAGTACTTC.

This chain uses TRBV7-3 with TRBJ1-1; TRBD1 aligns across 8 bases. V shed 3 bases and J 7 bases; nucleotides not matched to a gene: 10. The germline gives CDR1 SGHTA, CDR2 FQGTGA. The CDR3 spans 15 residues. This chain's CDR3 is CASSLIGGQDSEAFF. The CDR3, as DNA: TGTGCCAGCAGCTTGATTGGGGGACAGGACAGTGAAGCTTTCTTT.

The CDR3 is CASSVGGLTGELFF. In DNA form, the CDR3 reads TGCGCCAGCAGCGTAGGGGGTTTGACCGGGGAGCTGTTTTTT. The V gene is TRBV5-1, the J gene TRBJ2-2; maybe TRBD1 (6 bases). There are 14 residues in the CDR3. The germline V gene encodes CDR1 SGHRS and CDR2 YFSETQ. The V gene lost 4 bases and the J gene lost 5 bases, with 12 bases spanning the gap.